This T cell receptor (beta chain) derives from a study of CXCR3-negative and CXCR3-positive naive CD8 T cells. Findings of the study overall: Relative to CXCR3-negative naive cells, CXCR3-positive naive cells had more hydrophobic TRB CDR3s. Partly lower CXCR3 expression followed cryopreservation, and most assays relied on fresh PBMCs.

On this clonotype itself: Its antigen is unidentified.

CD45RO-CCR7+CD27+CD95- characterized naive CD8+ T cells. The CDR3 extends over 16 amino acids. The germline V gene encodes CDR1 ENHRY and CDR2 SYGVKD. The TRB cDNA libraries were prepared by 5' RACE with UMI labels. TCRdb reprocessed the 5' RACE reads, keeping one entry per CDR3 protein, no DNA. The specimen's table records some 85,000 distinct CDR3 sequences. The specimen was naive CXCR3+ CD8+ T cells from blood. Noted subset: CD45RO-CCR7+CD27+CD95- naive CD8+ T cells expressing CXCR3 (TNR3+). The gene calls are TRBV10-3 and TRBJ2-1; TCRdb gives TRBD1 as the D gene, but with no DNA this cannot be confirmed. This receptor was identified in a human donor in good health. Some clones in this sample may be carry-over from other donors' samples. CDR3 residues: CAISDPDRLSYNEQFF.